The clone carrying this T cell receptor (beta chain) showed up many times. Antigen: not known. This record comes from a study of breast tumors, draining lymph nodes, adjacent tissues. Study results and caveats: That most tumor T cells come from lymph nodes remained unproven. Tumor repertoires ranked between lymph nodes and nontumor tissue in diversity, with V and J gene preferences.

The lymph nodes were axillary draining lymph nodes from breast cancer patients. Trimming pared 0 bases from V and 15 bases from J, leaving 15 bases between. Germline CDR1 and CDR2: LGHDT and YNNKEL (reference sequence). The CDR3 covers 13 residues. Using its own MiXCR run on the multiplex PCR reads, TCRdb lists one record per CDR3 protein. This sample carries under 300,000 distinct CDR3 sequences, less than 45% of them seen once, and the ten largest clones take about 3.9%. Specimen: axillary lymph node tissue. V usage is TRBV3-1 and J usage is TRBJ1-5; no clear D gene. This TCR was recovered from a female donor with breast cancer. Some clones in this sample may be carry-over from other donors' samples. DNA for the CDR3: TGTGCCAGCAGCCAAGATCTTAAAGCCCGAAGGCATTTT. Encoded protein: CASSQDLKARRHF.